Below are 5 T cell receptor beta chains sequenced from a single sample in a study of blood T cell repertoires in COVID-19. Data came from immunoSEQ multiplex PCR; TCRdb stores just in-frame clones and leaves some out. Of about 58,000 clones in the sample, around 87% were seen once. The sequenced sample was peripheral blood. All receptors come from a man in his 60s with active COVID-19.

V gene TRBV18 combines with J gene TRBJ1-6; D is perhaps TRBD1 (6 bases). V lost 6 bases to trimming and J lost 10 bases, with 22 bases between them. Germline V gene sequence: CDR1 KGHSH, CDR2 LQKENI. CDR3 length: 16 amino acids. The CDR3 DNA is TGTGCCAGCTCGGCGGACGCTCAGGGGAGCCAGTCACCCCTCCACTTT. Residues: CASSADAQGSQSPLHF.

CDR3 sequence (DNA): TGTGCCAGCAGCTTCAGGGACTGGGACAATGAGCAGTTCTTC. Protein: CASSFRDWDNEQFF. The chain uses TRBV5-6 and TRBJ2-1; TRBD2 is a possible D gene (6 bases). CDR1 is SGHDT and CDR2 is YYEEEE in the germline V gene. There are 14 residues in the CDR3. The germline V and J ends were trimmed by 2 bases and 5 bases, with 11 bases remaining between them.

The gene calls are TRBV4-1 and TRBJ2-4; perhaps TRBD2 as D (6 bases). Germline CDR1 and CDR2: MGHRA and YSYEKL. This CDR3 region has 16 residues. V lost 1 base, J lost 6 bases, and 16 bases lay in between. Here the CDR3 reads CASSQAGGPSGNIQYF. The CDR3 DNA follows: TGCGCCAGCAGCCAAGCCGGAGGGCCCTCGGGAAACATTCAGTACTTC.

The genes are TRBV6-5 and TRBJ1-4, with D uncertain. The CDR3 loop spans 13 amino acids. CDR1 is MNHEY and CDR2 is SVGAGI in the germline V gene. V lost 3 bases and J lost 8, with 10 bases in between. The CDR3 region is CASSYYGNEKLFF. CDR3 coding DNA: TGTGCCAGCAGTTATTACGGGAACGAAAAACTGTTTTTT.

The chain joins TRBV24-1 to TRBJ2-1, with 7 bases lining up with TRBD1. This CDR3 is 13 amino acids long. Germline V lookup: CDR1 KGHDR, CDR2 SFDVKD. The trim removed 7 bases at V and 5 bases at J, leaving 4 bases unmatched. As DNA, the CDR3 is TGTGCCACCAGCACAGGGGCGGACAATGAGCAGTTCTTC. Translated: CATSTGADNEQFF.